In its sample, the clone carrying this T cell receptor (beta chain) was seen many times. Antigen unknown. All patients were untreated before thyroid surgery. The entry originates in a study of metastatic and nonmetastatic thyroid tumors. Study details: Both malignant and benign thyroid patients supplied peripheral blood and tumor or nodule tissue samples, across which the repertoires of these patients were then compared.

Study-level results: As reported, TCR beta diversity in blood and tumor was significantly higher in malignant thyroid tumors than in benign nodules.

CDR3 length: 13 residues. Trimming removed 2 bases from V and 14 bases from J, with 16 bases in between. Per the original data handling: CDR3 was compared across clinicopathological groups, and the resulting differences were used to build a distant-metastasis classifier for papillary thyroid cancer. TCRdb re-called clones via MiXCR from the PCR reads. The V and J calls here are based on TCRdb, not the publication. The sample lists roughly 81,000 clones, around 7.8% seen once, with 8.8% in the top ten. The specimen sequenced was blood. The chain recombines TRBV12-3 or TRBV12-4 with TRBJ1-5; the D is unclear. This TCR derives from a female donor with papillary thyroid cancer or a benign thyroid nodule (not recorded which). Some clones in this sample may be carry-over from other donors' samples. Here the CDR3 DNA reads TGTGCCAGCAGTTTAACTACCCGGACGGGTGAGCATTTT. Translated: CASSLTTRTGEHF.